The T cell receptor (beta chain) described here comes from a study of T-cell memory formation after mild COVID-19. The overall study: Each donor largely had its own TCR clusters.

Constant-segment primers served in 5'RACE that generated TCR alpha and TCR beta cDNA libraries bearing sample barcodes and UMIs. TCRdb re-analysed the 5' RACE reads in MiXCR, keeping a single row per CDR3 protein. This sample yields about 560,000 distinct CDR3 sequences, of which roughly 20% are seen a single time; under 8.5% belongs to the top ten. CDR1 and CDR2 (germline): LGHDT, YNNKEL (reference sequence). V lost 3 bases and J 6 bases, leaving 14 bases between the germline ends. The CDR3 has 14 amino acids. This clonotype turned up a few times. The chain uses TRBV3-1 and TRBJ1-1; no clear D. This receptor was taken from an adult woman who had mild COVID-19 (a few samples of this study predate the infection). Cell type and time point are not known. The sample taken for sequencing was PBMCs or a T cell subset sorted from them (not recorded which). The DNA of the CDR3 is TGTGCCAGCAGCCATCAGTCCCCCTACGCTGAAGCTTTCTTT. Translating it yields CASSHQSPYAEAFF.